Each of the 19 T cell receptor beta chains below was sequenced from the same sample in a study of blood T cells in healthy people across ages. Through a sample-barcoded 5' primer and a J-beta primer mix, a second PCR was run for about 6 to 11 cycles. TCRdb used MiXCR to reprocess the 5' RACE reads, holding one entry per CDR3 protein. The data show approximately 680,000 distinct CDR3 sequences, roughly 30% seen once. Sequencing was performed on blood. These receptors all come from an elderly woman in good health.

This clonotype was counted at least ten times. The chain is built from TRBV9 and TRBJ1-2, with a weak D call TRBD1 (5 bases). Germline loops: CDR1 SGDLS, CDR2 YYNGEE. V was pared by 5 bases and J by 8 bases, with 28 bases between. There are 17 residues in the CDR3. The CDR3 DNA reads as TGTGCCAGCAGTCTAGATTATGGGACGGCCGCTTCGGGGGGCTACACCTTC. This encodes CASSLDYGTAASGGYTF.

The V gene is TRBV20-1, the J gene TRBJ2-1; no reliable D call. The V and J ends lost 2 bases and 7 bases respectively, with 9 bases between them. This CDR3 has 12 amino acids. Germline CDR1 DFQATT, CDR2 SNEGSKA (reference sequence). CDR3 coding DNA: TGCAGTGCTAGACTAGTGTTGAATGAGCAGTTCTTC. Translated, it gives CSARLVLNEQFF.

The chain joins TRBV9 to TRBJ1-6; possible D gene TRBD1, 6 bases. Trimming shortened V by 5 bases and J by 8 bases, and 17 bases separated the two germline ends. CDR1 and CDR2 from the germline V gene are SGDLS and YYNGEE. The CDR3 has 15 residues. The CDR3 DNA sequence: TGTGCCAGCAGAGACGACAGGATGAAAGATTCACCCCTCCACTTT. It specifies CASRDDRMKDSPLHF.

V and J are TRBV11-2 and TRBJ2-5; 9 bases are a match to TRBD1. The CDR3 has 16 amino acids. Germline values: CDR1 SGHAT, CDR2 FQNNGV. The V segment lost 3 bases and the J segment 11 bases; nucleotides outside the gene matches: 16. CDR3 sequence: CASSLTGGTVYSEQYF. In DNA, the CDR3 is TGTGCCAGCAGCTTGACAGGGGGAACCGTTTACAGTGAGCAGTACTTC.

This clonotype was detected ten times or more. V and J are TRBV5-1 and TRBJ2-1; D is perhaps TRBD2 (6 bases). The germline V gene encodes CDR1 SGHRS and CDR2 YFSETQ. This CDR3 region has 15 residues. Trimming cost V 6 bases and J 0 bases, with 13 bases left between them. The CDR3 here is CASNLGTASYNEQFF. Written as DNA, the CDR3 is TGCGCCAGCAACCTCGGGACTGCCTCCTACAATGAGCAGTTCTTC.

Note on this clonotype: Just one base apart from a much larger clone, this may be a read error. V and J are TRBV11-2 and TRBJ2-7; no reliable D call. Germline-derived CDR1 and CDR2 are SGHAT and FQNNGV. The CDR3 contains 12 residues. This CDR3 reads CTSSLTSREQYF. CDR3 nucleotide sequence: TGTACCAGCAGCTTAACATCTCGCGAGCAGTACTTC. The variable domain in full, with the rest retrieved from reference TRBV11-2 and TRBJ2-7, is EAGVAQSPRYKIIEKRQSVAFWCNPISGHATLYWYQQILGQGPKLLIQFQNNGVVDDSQLPKDRFSAERLKGVDSTLKIQPAKLEDSAVYLCTSSLTSREQYFGPGTRLTVT.

This clonotype was detected a few times. The chain employs TRBV5-1 and TRBJ1-1; D call uncertain. CDR3 length: 13 residues. The V end was cut by 3 bases, the J end by 5 bases, with 11 bases between. Germline CDR1 reads SGHRS; CDR2 reads YFSETQ. The CDR3 bases are TGCGCCAGCAGCTCGCGGGGTCTGACTGAAGCTTTCTTT. This sequence encodes CASSSRGLTEAFF. The whole variable domain, filled in from reference TRBV5-1 and TRBJ1-1, reads KAGVTQTPRYLIKTRGQQVTLSCSPISGHRSVSWYQQTPGQGLQFLFEYFSETQRNKGNFPGRFSGRQFSNSRSEMNVSTLELGDSALYLCASSSRGLTEAFFGQGTRLTVV.

This clonotype was counted a single time. The gene calls are TRBV6-1 and TRBJ1-5; 12 bases fit TRBD1. Germline V lookup: CDR1 MNHNS, CDR2 SASEGT. V lost 1 base and J lost 1; bases outside the gene matches: 14. The CDR3 extends over 21 amino acids. In nucleotides, the CDR3 is TGTGCCAGCAGTGAAGGGGGGACCATGGGACAGGGGGCGAGGAGCAATCAGCCCCAGCATTTT. Its translation: CASSEGGTMGQGARSNQPQHF.

The V gene is TRBV30, the J gene TRBJ2-5, with D perhaps matching TRBD2 (5 bases). CDR1 and CDR2 (germline): GTSNPN, SVGIG (reference sequence). Trimming shortened V by 0 bases and J by 5 bases, and 10 bases separated the two germline ends. CDR3 length: 13 residues. For the CDR3, the DNA is TGTGCCTGGAGTGTACGATCGGGGGAGACCCAGTACTTC. This translates into CAWSVRSGETQYF.

This chain joins TRBV6-2 or TRBV6-3 and TRBJ2-3; 13 bases fit TRBD2. The CDR3 runs to 16 residues. J gave up 3 bases and V 5 bases, and 5 bases lay outside the gene matches. Germline CDR1 is MNHEY and CDR2 is SVGEGT. The chain's CDR3 is CASSDGLAGETDTQYF. CDR3 sequence (DNA): TGTGCCAGCAGTGATGGACTAGCGGGAGAAACAGATACGCAGTATTTT.

The rearrangement uses TRBV12-3 or TRBV12-4 and TRBJ2-3; 9 bases agree with TRBD1. V was clipped by 6 bases and J by 4 bases; unmatched bases: 5. The CDR3 covers 14 residues. This CDR3 is CASRGTGSADTQYF. The CDR3 region has the DNA TGTGCCAGCAGGGGGACAGGGAGCGCAGATACGCAGTATTTT.

This clonotype was counted at least ten times. The rearrangement uses TRBV27 and TRBJ2-7, with D possibly called TRBD1 or TRBD2 (5 bases each). This CDR3 is built from 15 residues. V dropped 5 bases and J dropped 5 bases, with 19 bases sitting between them. CDR1 and CDR2 from the germline V gene are MNHEY and SMNVEV (reference sequence). The CDR3 DNA follows: TGTGCCAGCAGTCCCCGGGACCACAGGTCCCACGAGCAGTACTTC. This encodes CASSPRDHRSHEQYF.

As to this clonotype: A single base separates this from a much larger clone, so it may be a read error. J is TRBJ2-7 and V is TRBV20-1; 15 positions match TRBD2. The CDR3 length is 17 residues. Unmatched junction bases numbered 12, after V lost 6 bases and J lost 3 bases. Germline lookup yields CDR1 DFQATT and CDR2 SNEGSKA (reference sequence). The CDR3 reads CSAGSGTSGGNLYEQYF. CDR3 coding DNA: TGCAGTGCGGGGTCCGGGACTAGCGGGGGGAACCTCTACGAGCAGTACTTC.

A remark on this clonotype: A single base separates this from a much larger clone, so it may be a read error. The V gene is TRBV18, the J gene TRBJ1-1, with a possible D match to TRBD1 (5 bases). The CDR3 has 15 residues. From germline, CDR1 is KGHSH and CDR2 LQKENI. The CDR3 is CAGSPPVGANTEAFF. For the CDR3, the DNA is TGTGCAGGCTCACCACCGGTAGGGGCGAACACTGAAGCTTTCTTT.

Comment on this clonotype: This may arise from a read error, as a much more abundant clone is one base away. The DNA for the CDR3 is TGTGCCAGCAGCATATTACAGAGGAACACTGAAGCTTTCTTT. As protein: CASSILQRNTEAFF. The gene calls are TRBV5-5 and TRBJ1-1; D not certain. CDR1 SGHKS and CDR2 YYEKEE come from the germline V gene (reference sequence). The CDR3 extends over 14 amino acids. Trimming stripped 4 bases from V and 1 base from J, with 11 bases between.

The chain joins TRBV20-1 to TRBJ2-5, with 10 bases identical to TRBD1. Germline assignment: CDR1 DFQATT and CDR2 SNEGSKA (reference sequence). The CDR3 has 14 residues. With 6 bases clipped from V and 2 bases from J, the junction kept 6 bases outside the gene matches. The CDR3, as DNA: TGCAGTGCCAGTGGGACAGGGGATCAAGAGACCCAGTACTTC. Its translation is CSASGTGDQETQYF.

Only a few counts were recorded for this clonotype. The chain has TRBV7-9 and TRBJ1-1, with D unresolved. Per germline, CDR1 SEHNR and CDR2 FQNEAQ (reference sequence). The CDR3 is made up of 14 amino acids. V dropped 2 bases and J dropped 11 bases, with 18 bases sitting between them. The CDR3 nucleotides read TGTGCCAGCAGCTTATCTGGGGTCCTCCTGGGGGCTTTCTTT. It is translated as CASSLSGVLLGAFF.

This clonotype was detected many times. This chain's CDR3 is CASSESIRTGETQYF. The CDR3 coding sequence is TGTGCCAGCAGTGAATCTATCCGGACAGGAGAGACCCAGTACTTC. The chain has TRBV2 and TRBJ2-5; 7 bases match TRBD1. The length of the CDR3 is 15 residues. Germline V gene data show CDR1 as SNHLY and CDR2 as FYNNEI. With 2 bases clipped from V and 4 bases from J, the junction kept 7 bases outside the gene matches. Full variable domain (outside the CDR3, taken from reference TRBV2 and TRBJ2-5): EPEVTQTPSHQVTQMGQEVILRCVPISNHLYFYWYRQILGQKVEFLVSFYNNEISEKSEIFDDQFSVERPDGSNFTLKIRSTKLEDSAMYFCASSESIRTGETQYFGPGTRLLVL.

This chain joins TRBV5-1 and TRBJ2-7; 8 nucleotides line up with TRBD1. V lost 4 bases to trimming and J lost 5 bases; unmatched junction nucleotides: 8. CDR3 length equals 14 residues. The germline V gene encodes CDR1 SGHRS and CDR2 YFSETQ. CDR3 protein: CASSPHRTGNEQYF. The CDR3 coding sequence is TGCGCCAGCAGCCCCCACAGGACAGGGAACGAGCAGTACTTC.